The present T cell receptor beta chain was sequenced within a study of T cell responses to AZD1222 COVID-19 vaccine. Overall study findings and caveats: Dominant CD4 TCR responses targeted spike regions 160-218 and 743-854.

Second-dose groups at about 4 or about 12 weeks were pooled. In the case of this clone: What it binds is unknown.

This CDR3 contains 14 residues. The germline V gene has CDR1 MNHEY and CDR2 SVGAGI. Trimming pared 2 bases from V and 7 bases from J, leaving 14 bases between. Sequencing was performed with immunoSEQ multiplex PCR; in TCRdb, only in-frame clones are kept and a portion is missing. The sample lists 120,000 to 150,000 clones, about 86% seen once, with around 5% in the top ten. Material: peripheral blood, obtained 28 days after the second AZD1222 dose. The clonotype was recovered from an adult who received the AZD1222 COVID-19 vaccine. The chain is built from TRBV6-5 and TRBJ1-2; D unresolved. The CDR3 DNA follows: TGTGCCAGCAGTTACGGGCCGACGGGTGGTGGCTACACCTTC. This sequence encodes CASSYGPTGGGYTF.